This TCR beta chain was observed in a study of cytomegalovirus exposure and HLA in healthy donors. This clone was recorded a few times. The ends lost 1 base at V and 7 bases at J; junction bases unmatched: 4. Germline CDR1 MNHNS, CDR2 SASEGT. The CDR3 has 14 residues. PCR involved 60 Vbeta and 13 Jbeta primers. Measured with immunoSEQ multiplex PCR; TCRdb has only the in-frame clones, and not every one. This table has 110,000 to 150,000 clones, around 10% appearing once. This TCR was recovered from a man aged 50 to 59 in good health and CMV-seronegative. The source material was PBMCs. The rearrangement uses TRBV6-1 and TRBJ2-5; 9 nucleotides match TRBD1. The DNA of the CDR3 is TGTGCCAGCAGTGAAGAGACAGGGGGGGTGACCCAGTACTTC. Translating gives CASSEETGGVTQYF.